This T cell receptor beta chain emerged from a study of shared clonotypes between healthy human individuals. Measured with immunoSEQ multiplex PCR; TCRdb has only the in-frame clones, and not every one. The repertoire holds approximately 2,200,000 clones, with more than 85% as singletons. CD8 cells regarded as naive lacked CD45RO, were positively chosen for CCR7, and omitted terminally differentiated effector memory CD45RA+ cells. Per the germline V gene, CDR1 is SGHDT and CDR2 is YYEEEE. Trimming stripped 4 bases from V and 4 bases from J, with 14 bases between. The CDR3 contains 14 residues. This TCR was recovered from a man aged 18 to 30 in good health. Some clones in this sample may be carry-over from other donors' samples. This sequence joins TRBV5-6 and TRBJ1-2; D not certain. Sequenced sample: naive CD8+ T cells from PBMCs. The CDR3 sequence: CASSRRRAAYGYTF. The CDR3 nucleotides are TGTGCCAGCAGCAGGCGCCGGGCAGCCTATGGCTACACCTTC.